These T cell receptor beta chains were read from a single sample in a study of control samples from healthy donors and cancer patients. The protocol was immunoSEQ multiplex PCR, while the TCRdb copy is restricted to in-frame clones and leaves out a portion. The sample has roughly 180,000 clones, just under 95% seen once; the top ten hold roughly 4.3%. Material: blood. All receptors come from a woman aged 55-69 years in good health. Each CDR3 is given with its conserved first and last residue. The order of the fields is D gene, clone size, V gene, J gene, CDR3 length, CDR3 protein, CDR3 DNA. A D gene is named only where the DNA matches it firmly. Size tells how often a clone was seen (once, few, many) or the class of an expanded clone, and some rows leave it out.

TRBD1	NA	TRBV30	TRBJ1-4	16	CAWSDLSGQGNEKLFF	TGTGCCTGGAGCGACTTGTCGGGACAGGGGAATGAAAAACTGTTTTTT
NA	NA	TRBV18	TRBJ1-4	15	CASSPGQYPNEKLFF	TGTGCCAGCTCACCAGGACAGTACCCAAATGAAAAACTGTTTTTT
TRBD1	NA	TRBV5-5	TRBJ1-2	15	CASTLTQDRGHGYTF	TGTGCCAGCACCTTAACCCAGGACAGGGGGCACGGCTACACCTTC
TRBD1	NA	TRBV15	TRBJ2-2	17	CATSAKSGTGGSGELFF	TGTGCCACCAGCGCTAAATCGGGGACAGGGGGAAGCGGGGAGCTGTTTTTT
NA	NA	TRBV19	TRBJ1-4	16	CASSPTEGAQAEKLFF	TGTGCCAGTAGTCCGACGGAGGGAGCGCAAGCTGAAAAACTGTTTTTT
TRBD1	NA	TRBV7-9	TRBJ2-7	16	CASSLPRGQGPWEQYF	TGTGCCAGCAGCTTACCTCGGGGACAGGGGCCATGGGAGCAGTACTTC
NA	NA	TRBV7-8	TRBJ1-1	14	CASSFFEGRTEAFF	TGTGCCAGCAGCTTTTTCGAGGGACGCACTGAAGCTTTCTTT
NA	NA	TRBV11-3	TRBJ2-1	12	CASSLNSGTQFF	TGTGCCAGCAGCTTGAACAGTGGTACCCAGTTCTTC
TRBD1	NA	TRBV6-1	TRBJ1-1	15	CASSDPGQGRTEAFF	TGTGCCAGCAGTGACCCCGGACAGGGAAGAACTGAAGCTTTCTTT
NA	NA	TRBV4-3	TRBJ1-1	12	CASSQDGGVAFF	TGCGCCAGCAGCCAAGATGGAGGGGTCGCTTTCTTT
NA	NA	TRBV4-2	TRBJ1-6	18	CASSQTAPRSSYNSPLHF	TGTGCCAGCAGCCAAACCGCCCCCAGGAGCTCCTATAATTCACCCCTCCACTTT
TRBD2	NA	TRBV24-1	TRBJ2-1	14	CATSLGRGGREQFF	TGTGCCACCTCCCTGGGGCGGGGGGGACGGGAGCAGTTCTTC
NA	once	TRBV5-3	TRBJ2-5	12	CARSLNEETQYF	TGTGCCAGAAGCTTGAATGAAGAGACCCAGTACTTC
NA	once	TRBV5-4	TRBJ2-2	16	CASSIVDTLYTGELFF	TGTGCCAGCAGCATCGTGGACACTCTTTACACCGGGGAGCTGTTTTTT
NA	NA	TRBV11-2	TRBJ2-3	15	CASSGGAGITDTQYF	TGTGCCAGCAGCGGGGGGGCAGGGATCACAGATACGCAGTATTTT
NA	NA	TRBV6-6	TRBJ1-2	13	CASSYPQAAGYTF	TGTGCCAGCAGTTACCCACAGGCCGCTGGCTACACCTTC
NA	NA	TRBV2	TRBJ1-1	14	CASRRTHLVTEAFF	TGTGCCAGCAGGAGGACACATTTGGTAACTGAAGCTTTCTTT
NA	NA	TRBV20-1	TRBJ1-1	12	CSASRMNTEAFF	TGCAGTGCTAGTAGGATGAACACTGAAGCTTTCTTT
NA	NA	TRBV14	TRBJ1-2	13	CASSQAGSYGYTF	TGTGCCAGCAGCCAAGCCGGATCCTATGGCTACACCTTC
NA	NA	TRBV7-2	TRBJ1-5	15	CASSLGGGTGQPQHF	TGTGCCAGCAGCTTAGGCGGAGGGACCGGTCAGCCCCAGCATTTT
NA	NA	TRBV7-9	TRBJ1-1	15	CASSLIWGRMTEAFF	TGTGCCAGCAGCTTAATTTGGGGGCGTATGACTGAAGCTTTCTTT
NA	NA	TRBV6-5	TRBJ1-1	13	CASSYNRNTEAFF	TGTGCCAGCAGTTACAACAGAAACACTGAAGCTTTCTTT
NA	NA	TRBV18	TRBJ1-1	17	CASSRNGLGGMNTEAFF	TGTGCCAGCTCACGAAACGGACTAGGCGGGATGAACACTGAAGCTTTCTTT
TRBD2	NA	TRBV4-2	TRBJ2-3	22	CASSQEEVRGLAGGPRTDTQYF	TGTGCCAGCAGCCAAGAAGAGGTTCGGGGACTAGCGGGGGGGCCAAGGACAGATACGCAGTATTTT
TRBD2	NA	TRBV6-5	TRBJ2-7	16	CASSFSLAGLSYEQYF	TGTGCCAGCAGTTTCTCACTAGCGGGGCTTTCCTACGAGCAGTACTTC
NA	NA	TRBV5-1	TRBJ2-3	12	CASSWTTDTQYF	TGCGCCAGCAGCTGGACCACAGATACGCAGTATTTT
TRBD1	NA	TRBV7-2	TRBJ1-4	16	CASSFIGTGFNEKLFF	TGTGCCAGCAGCTTCATAGGGACAGGGTTTAATGAAAAACTGTTTTTT
TRBD1	NA	TRBV7-2	TRBJ2-2	16	CASSLEGATNTGELFF	TGTGCCAGCAGCTTAGAGGGGGCTACGAACACCGGGGAGCTGTTTTTT
NA	NA	TRBV18	TRBJ2-7	14	CASSTGGVSYEQYF	TGTGCCAGCTCCACAGGAGGTGTCTCCTACGAGCAGTACTTC
NA	NA	TRBV19	TRBJ2-7	14	CASSIELGTDEQYF	TGTGCCAGTAGTATAGAATTGGGGACCGACGAGCAGTACTTC